The 31 T cell receptor beta chains in this list originate from one sample, sequenced in a study of a mutant IDH1 vaccine in newly diagnosed glioma. The time point is: baseline, week 1 (first vaccination visit). Treatment given: pre-vaccination baseline after standard-of-care therapy. Profiled with immunoSEQ multiplex PCR; TCRdb holds only in-frame clones, not every one. The table records about 51,000 clones, 60% to 85% of them present only once. This specimen was PBMCs, taken from a glioma patient treated with radiotherapy, temozolomide or both. These receptors were collected from a middle-aged woman with glioma.

This clone is a singleton in its sample. This chain uses TRBV2 with TRBJ1-1; no clear D. V was clipped by 10 bases and J by 1 base, with 25 bases between them. This CDR3 contains 17 residues. The germline V gene has CDR1 SNHLY and CDR2 FYNNEI. The CDR3 DNA sequence: TGTGCCACCAGCTTTTTCGTTACAAGGAATACGAACACTGAAGCTTTCTTT. It encodes CATSFFVTRNTNTEAFF.

The chain carries TRBV5-4 and TRBJ2-5; the D gene is possibly TRBD1 (6 bases). The CDR3 has 15 residues. V was cut by 4 bases and J by 1 base, with 14 bases left in between. The germline CDR1 and CDR2 sequences are SGHNT and YYREEE (reference sequence). CDR3 region: CASSDTRGAQETQYF. CDR3 DNA: TGTGCCAGCAGCGACACCAGGGGCGCCCAAGAGACCCAGTACTTC.

This clone was recorded once. The chain's CDR3 is CASSSQGPYNSPLHF. For the CDR3, the DNA is TGTGCCAGCAGCTCCCAGGGGCCCTATAATTCACCCCTCCACTTT. The J gene is TRBJ1-6, the V gene TRBV7-9; D might be TRBD1 (6 bases). Germline-derived CDR1 and CDR2 are SEHNR and FQNEAQ (reference sequence). The CDR3 has 15 amino acids. The germline V and J ends were trimmed by 4 bases and 2 bases, with 9 bases remaining between them.

As regards this clone: The CDR3 end shows no conserved phenylalanine or tryptophan, and so a read error is likely. No DNA is shown, since the ends of the CDR3 on it are uncertain; the CDR3 is the one TCRdb lists. V gene TRBV6-1 combines with J gene TRBJ1-2. The CDR3 numbers 11 amino acids, ends counted. Germline V CDR1 and CDR2: MNHNS, SASEGT. This CDR3 reads CASSELARGVG.

The chain uses TRBV4-3 and TRBJ1-2; tentatively, D is TRBD1 (5 bases). V lost 2 bases, J lost 13 bases, and 17 bases lay in between. The CDR3 runs 13 residues. Germline CDR1 reads LGHNA; CDR2 reads YSLEER. The CDR3 sequence is CASSQNLGEGGTF. CDR3 DNA sequence: TGCGCCAGCAGCCAAAATCTGGGGGAGGGTGGCACCTTC.

The rearrangement joins TRBV30 to TRBJ1-4; no clear D gene. Germline V CDR1 and CDR2: GTSNPN, SVGIG (reference sequence). This CDR3 has 16 residues. Between the trimmed V and J ends, which lost 0 bases and 0 bases, there was a span of 11 bases. The CDR3 DNA sequence: TGTGCCTGGAGTGTAGGAGAGCATTCAACTAATGAAAAACTGTTTTTT. This gives the protein CAWSVGEHSTNEKLFF.

V gene TRBV19 combines with J gene TRBJ1-1; D might be TRBD1 (5 bases). There are 14 residues in the CDR3. V was pared by 7 bases and J by 4 bases, with 16 bases between. Germline V lookup: CDR1 LNHDA, CDR2 SQIVND (reference sequence). The CDR3 sequence is CASTPGGIVTEAFF. Written as DNA, the CDR3 is TGTGCCAGTACCCCGGGGGGTATTGTCACTGAAGCTTTCTTT.

The rearrangement uses TRBV5-4 and TRBJ1-1; 7 positions agree with TRBD1. Germline trimming cut 5 bases from V and 4 bases from J; bases unmatched to any gene: 8. The CDR3 spans 14 residues. CDR1 and CDR2 from the germline V gene are SGHNT and YYREEE (reference sequence). Written as DNA, the CDR3 is TGTGCCAGCAGGGTCGGACAGGCCCCCACTGAAGCTTTCTTT. It is translated as CASRVGQAPTEAFF. The complete variable domain, with remaining parts taken from reference TRBV5-4 and TRBJ1-1, reads ETGVTQSPTHLIKTRGQQVTLRCSSQSGHNTVSWYQQALGQGPQFIFQYYREEENGRGNFPPRFSGLQFPNYSSELNVNALELDDSALYLCASRVGQAPTEAFFGQGTRLTVV.

The V and J genes are TRBV2 and TRBJ1-5; 8 nucleotides line up with TRBD1. Per germline, CDR1 SNHLY and CDR2 FYNNEI. V lost 6 bases, J lost 3 bases, and 7 bases stayed unmatched. CDR3 length: 15 residues. CDR3 DNA: TGTGCCAGCAGCCTACAGGGGGGCGACAATCAGCCCCAGCATTTT. This encodes CASSLQGGDNQPQHF.

V and J are TRBV30 and TRBJ2-6; D is possibly TRBD2 (6 bases). This CDR3 is built from 15 residues. Germline values: CDR1 GTSNPN, CDR2 SVGIG (reference sequence). The V and J ends lost 4 bases and 2 bases respectively, with 12 bases between them. CDR3 in DNA: TGTGCCTGGATTGGGGCGGGGCCTGGGGCCAACGTCCTGACTTTC. Protein: CAWIGAGPGANVLTF.

The rearrangement joins TRBV4-3 to TRBJ2-5; D not resolved. CDR3 length: 13 amino acids. Trimming shortened V by 4 bases and J by 4 bases, and 10 bases separated the two germline ends. Per the germline V gene, CDR1 is LGHNA and CDR2 is YSLEER. The chain's CDR3 is CASSLGVRETQYF. The CDR3 DNA reads TGCGCCAGCAGCCTCGGAGTGAGAGAGACCCAGTACTTC.

The chain is built from TRBV7-2 and TRBJ1-5; D call uncertain. The germline V gene encodes CDR1 SGHTA and CDR2 FQGNSA. The CDR3 loop spans 12 amino acids. The V and J ends lost 1 base and 7 bases respectively, with 5 bases between them. The CDR3 protein is CASSLVGQPQHF. Written as DNA, the CDR3 is TGTGCCAGCAGCTTAGTGGGGCAGCCCCAGCATTTT.

The rearrangement links TRBV7-9 to TRBJ1-2; D is possibly TRBD1 (5 bases). Deletions cut 8 bases from V and 5 bases from J, with 21 bases between. The CDR3 has 15 residues. Germline CDR1 is SEHNR and CDR2 is FQNEAQ (reference sequence). The CDR3 DNA is TGTGCCAGCCTCCCGATGAAGGGAAGGGGATATGGCTACACCTTC. Amino acid sequence: CASLPMKGRGYGYTF.

The rearrangement uses TRBV19 and TRBJ2-1; 7 bases line up with TRBD1. Germline V gene lookup returns CDR1 LNHDA and CDR2 SQIVND (reference sequence). J lost 4 bases, V lost 5 bases, and 8 bases had no gene match. This CDR3 region has 15 residues. This chain's CDR3 is CASSPSGTAYNEQFF. CDR3 coding DNA: TGTGCCAGTAGTCCCTCCGGGACAGCTTACAATGAGCAGTTCTTC.

V usage is TRBV6-4 and J usage is TRBJ1-3, with D perhaps matching TRBD1 (6 bases). Germline CDR1 MRHNA, CDR2 SNTAGT. The CDR3 runs to 16 residues. V dropped 5 bases and J dropped 1 base, with 15 bases sitting between them. This chain's CDR3 is CASSHHGGISGNTIYF. As DNA, the CDR3 is TGTGCCAGCAGTCATCACGGGGGCATATCTGGAAACACCATATATTTT.

The CDR3 loop reads CASSPDHAGTYEQYF. CDR3 coding DNA: TGTGCCAGCAGCCCCGACCATGCGGGGACCTACGAGCAGTACTTC. J is TRBJ2-7 and V is TRBV5-6; the D gene is possibly TRBD2 (6 bases). Looked up from germline, CDR1 is SGHDT and CDR2 is YYEEEE. The CDR3 has 15 amino acids. Trimming cost V 4 bases and J 2 bases, with 16 bases left between them.

This chain links TRBV18 with TRBJ2-3, with a weak D call TRBD1 (6 bases). CDR1 and CDR2 (germline): KGHSH, LQKENI. V was cut by 1 base and J by 1 base, with 9 bases left in between. The CDR3 totals 15 residues. The CDR3 spells CASSPRSGGTDTQYF. The CDR3 region has the DNA TGTGCCAGCTCACCACGGTCAGGGGGCACAGATACGCAGTATTTT.

The chain links TRBV6-6 to TRBJ2-3; D may be TRBD2 (6 bases). Germline V gene data show CDR1 as MNHNY and CDR2 as SVGAGI (reference sequence). The CDR3 runs to 13 residues. V lost 2 bases, J lost 4 bases, and 7 bases lay in between. As DNA, the CDR3 is TGTGCCAGCAGTTACGGCGGGGCAGATACGCAGTATTTT. Translation: CASSYGGADTQYF.

V gene TRBV2 combines with J gene TRBJ1-3; TRBD1 agrees at 8 bases. The CDR3 consists of 13 residues. Germline assignment: CDR1 SNHLY and CDR2 FYNNEI. J lost 7 bases, V lost 5 bases, and 4 bases had no gene match. In DNA, the CDR3 is TGTGCCAGCAGTCCGGACAGGGAGAACACCATATATTTT. Translation: CASSPDRENTIYF.

This clone was counted once. The V and J genes are TRBV5-8 and TRBJ2-3; 10 bases are shared with TRBD2. Germline V gene sequence: CDR1 SGHTS, CDR2 YDEGEE. V trimming: 4 bases; J trimming: 0 bases; junction bases outside the gene matches: 2. This CDR3 contains 15 residues. The CDR3 bases are TGTGCCAGCAGCGAGCGGGGGGGGAGCACAGATACGCAGTATTTT. Protein: CASSERGGSTDTQYF.

This clone was counted a few times. The chain combines TRBV9 with TRBJ1-1, with D unresolved. V dropped 0 bases and J dropped 1 base, with 10 bases sitting between them. Germline values: CDR1 SGDLS, CDR2 YYNGEE. The CDR3 length is 15 residues. CDR3 DNA: TGTGCCAGCAGCGTAGGGGCAGCAAGGAACACTGAAGCTTTCTTT. Residues: CASSVGAARNTEAFF.

The CDR3 coding sequence is TGTGCCAGCAGTTACTCGTCGCGGAACACTGAAGCTTTCTTT. Translating gives CASSYSSRNTEAFF. V usage is TRBV6-5 and J usage is TRBJ1-1; D call uncertain. CDR3 length: 14 amino acids. V was cut by 0 bases and J by 1 base, with 6 bases left in between. Germline CDR1 and CDR2: MNHEY and SVGAGI.

V and J are TRBV6-6 and TRBJ1-1, with D hard to call. Between the trimmed V and J ends, which lost 4 bases and 5 bases, there was a span of 8 bases. The CDR3 spans 12 residues. Germline values: CDR1 MNHNY, CDR2 SVGAGI (reference sequence). The CDR3 protein is CASSFVGTEAFF. The CDR3 DNA reads as TGTGCCAGCAGTTTCGTAGGGACTGAAGCTTTCTTT.

The rearrangement uses TRBV30 and TRBJ2-7; D gene uncertain. V lost 0 bases, J lost 0 bases, and 6 bases lay in between. The CDR3 is made up of 13 amino acids. Germline V lookup: CDR1 GTSNPN, CDR2 SVGIG (reference sequence). The CDR3 sequence: CAWSVLGSYEQYF. The DNA for the CDR3 is TGTGCCTGGAGTGTACTGGGCTCCTACGAGCAGTACTTC.

The chain links TRBV9 to TRBJ2-7; either TRBD1 or TRBD2 may fit D (5 bases each). Germline V gives CDR1 SGDLS, CDR2 YYNGEE. V lost 3 bases and J lost 5, with 18 bases in between. This CDR3 region has 15 residues. The CDR3 DNA reads as TGTGCCAGCAGCGCGAACCCGGGACGCGTCAACGAGCAGTACTTC. Translating it yields CASSANPGRVNEQYF.

The chain joins TRBV7-2 to TRBJ1-5; TRBD1 is a possible D gene (6 bases). V lost 5 bases and J 4 bases, leaving 9 bases between the germline ends. Per the germline V gene, CDR1 is SGHTA and CDR2 is FQGNSA. CDR3 size: 13 residues. The CDR3 bases are TGTGCCAGCAGCCTAAGGGGGAATCAGCCCCAGCATTTT. It codes for CASSLRGNQPQHF. Based on the CDR3 plus reference TRBV7-2 and TRBJ1-5, the full variable domain is GAGVSQSPSNKVTEKGKDVELRCDPISGHTALYWYRQSLGQGLEFLIYFQGNSAPDKSGLPSDRFSAERTGGSVSTLTIQRTQQEDSAVYLCASSLRGNQPQHFGDGTRLSIL.

V and J are TRBV5-1 and TRBJ1-1; the D is unclear. CDR1 and CDR2 (germline): SGHRS, YFSETQ. CDR3 size: 14 residues. Trimming removed 2 bases from V and 2 bases from J, with 10 bases in between. In nucleotides, the CDR3 is TGCGCCAGCAGCTTTGGTCCCGTCAACACTGAAGCTTTCTTT. This codes for CASSFGPVNTEAFF.

V gene TRBV10-3 combines with J gene TRBJ1-5; 9 nucleotides match TRBD1. This CDR3 comprises 15 residues. The V gene end was trimmed by 6 bases and the J gene end by 5 bases; junction bases not matched to a gene: 8. Germline V gene lookup returns CDR1 ENHRY and CDR2 SYGVKD. The CDR3 spells CAISPRTGVDQPQHF. CDR3 sequence (DNA): TGTGCCATCAGCCCTCGGACAGGGGTTGATCAGCCCCAGCATTTT.

The chain has TRBV6-1 and TRBJ2-5, with 9 positions matching TRBD1. CDR3 length: 15 amino acids. Germline CDR1 and CDR2: MNHNS and SASEGT. With V trimmed by 6 bases and J by 7 bases, 12 bases remained unmatched. The CDR3 loop is CASSHLNRGLGTQYF. The CDR3 nucleotides read TGTGCCAGCAGCCACCTGAACAGGGGGCTGGGGACCCAGTACTTC.

This sequence joins TRBV19 and TRBJ2-2, with 12 bases lining up with TRBD2. V dropped 3 bases and J dropped 3; count of bases not matched to a gene: 2. CDR3 length: 16 amino acids. Germline CDR1 LNHDA, CDR2 SQIVND (reference sequence). The CDR3 sequence is CASSITSGGYTGELFF. The CDR3 region has the DNA TGTGCCAGTAGTATTACTAGCGGGGGGTACACCGGGGAGCTGTTTTTT.

The chain recombines TRBV30 with TRBJ1-2; D is undetermined. The CDR3 contains 12 residues. Trimming cost V 6 bases and J 2 bases, with 10 bases left between them. Germline V CDR1 and CDR2: GTSNPN, SVGIG (reference sequence). In nucleotides, the CDR3 is TGTGCCTGCCGGAACAGAAACTATGGCTACACCTTC. Translation gives CACRNRNYGYTF. Drawing the rest from reference TRBV30 and TRBJ1-2, the complete variable domain is SQTIHQWPATLVQPVGSPLSLECTVEGTSNPNLYWYRQAAGRGLQLLFYSVGIGQISSEVPQNLSASRPQDRQFILSSKKLLLSDSGFYLCACRNRNYGYTFGSGTRLTVV.